The clone carrying this TCR beta chain has a count of ten or more. The target antigen is unknown. The sample belongs to a study of T cells in Graves' hyperthyroidism and ophthalmopathy. The wider study: Upon initial diagnosis and before any treatment, peripheral blood was collected.

The study enrolled patients aged 18 to 65 with newly diagnosed hyperthyroidism of under 2 months' duration. PBMCs were obtained from about 10 ml fresh peripheral blood. Overall study findings and caveats: Among thyroid clonotypes expanded above 0.001, most also appeared in blood.

Authors of the study amplified TCR beta CDR3 regions from RNA transcripts. The HTBI primer set drove a first-round RT-PCR of the TCR CDR3. MiXCR, run by TCRdb on the multiplex PCR reads, gives a single entry per CDR3 protein. The data hold 300,000 to 400,000 distinct CDR3 sequences, with approximately 13% observed a single time. The sample comprised blood. The sequence was obtained from a woman aged 18-35 years with Graves' hyperthyroidism.

The CDR3 region has the DNA TGTGCCAGCAGCATGACCCGCCCCTTTTTCGGCGAGCAGTACTTC. It is translated as CASSMTRPFFGEQYF. The chain recombines TRBV12-3 or TRBV12-4 with TRBJ2-7; no definite D call. V gave up 6 bases and J gave up 6 bases, with 21 bases separating them. This CDR3 spans 15 amino acids.